This T cell receptor (beta chain) was found in a study of cytomegalovirus exposure and HLA in healthy donors. The PCR was carried out with 60 Vbeta primers and 13 Jbeta primers. Produced via immunoSEQ multiplex PCR; TCRdb's table is partial and in-frame only. The table includes roughly 180,000 clones, 81% detected once. Germline loops: CDR1 SGDLS, CDR2 YYNGEE. V trimming: 3 bases; J trimming: 4 bases; junction bases outside the gene matches: 10. The CDR3 spans 16 residues. V usage is TRBV9 and J usage is TRBJ2-1, with 7 bases identical to TRBD1. The source material was PBMCs. This TCR derives from a woman aged 18-29 years in good health and CMV-seropositive. The CDR3 region has the DNA TGTGCCAGCAGCGCCCATCGACAGGGATGGTACAATGAGCAGTTCTTC. Encoded protein: CASSAHRQGWYNEQFF.